This T cell receptor beta chain emerged from a study of blood T cells in healthy people across ages. Using a J-beta primer mix together with a sample-barcoded 5' primer, a second PCR was run for roughly 6 to 12 cycles. TCRdb processed the 5' RACE reads anew with MiXCR; each CDR3 protein has one entry. The sample records fewer than 2 million distinct CDR3 sequences, more than 35% being singletons. CDR1 DFQATT and CDR2 SNEGSKA come from the germline V gene (reference sequence). The CDR3 totals 12 residues. V was shortened by 4 bases and J by 1 base, with 7 bases between the two germline ends. The sequence derives from a human donor in good health. The sequencing sample was made of blood. J is TRBJ1-1 and V is TRBV20-1; D unclear. The CDR3 loop is CSAKRRNTEAFF. In nucleotides, the CDR3 is TGCAGTGCTAAAAGGCGGAACACTGAAGCTTTCTTT.